The T cell receptor beta chain described here comes from a study of T cells in women clearing cervical HPV infection. Study details: Women with histologically confirmed HPV16-related CIN3 or worse, 2 with invasive cancer, served as cases.

Turning to this clone: The CDR3 goes on 3 residues after the read ends, and that part is filled in from the germline J gene.

In germline, CDR1 is SNHLY, CDR2 FYNNEI. V lost 5 bases and J 3 bases, leaving 8 bases between the germline ends. The CDR3 has 14 amino acids. Using immunoSEQ multiplex PCR, the repertoire was profiled, and TCRdb retains in-frame clones only, with some absent. The table for this sample gives about 23,000 clones. The genes are TRBV2 and TRBJ1-6; possibly TRBD1 for D (6 bases). The sequencing input was blood buffy coat. The TCR originated in a woman between 18 and 75 years old with a cervical HPV16 infection that either progressed to CIN3+ or cleared (not recorded which). The CDR3: CASSRQDYNSPLHF. Incomplete CDR3 DNA: TGTGCCAGCAGTAGACAGGACTATAATTCACCC.